These 18 T cell receptor beta chains originate from one sample sequenced in a study of blood T cell repertoires in COVID-19. Here immunoSEQ multiplex PCR was the method, and the copy in TCRdb shows in-frame clones only, minus some. The data show roughly 340,000 clones, around 91% seen once. Sequencing was performed on peripheral blood. Receptor source: a woman aged 18 to 35 who had recovered from COVID-19.

The chain has TRBV20-1 and TRBJ1-1, with D possibly being TRBD1 (6 bases). Per germline, CDR1 DFQATT and CDR2 SNEGSKA (reference sequence). V was pared by 5 bases and J by 3 bases, with 7 bases between. The CDR3 sequence is 11 residues long. Here the CDR3 reads CSAPGDTEAFF. The CDR3 DNA is TGCAGTGCTCCAGGGGACACTGAAGCTTTCTTT.

This clone was recorded once. The chain combines TRBV11-2 with TRBJ1-4; TRBD1 matches at 8 bases. V shed 5 bases and J 7 bases; nucleotides not matched to a gene: 6. The CDR3 is 14 residues long. Germline V gives CDR1 SGHAT, CDR2 FQNNGV. Here the CDR3 DNA reads TGTGCCAGCAGCGGAGACAGGGGAGGTGAAAAACTGTTTTTT. Residues: CASSGDRGGEKLFF. Supplemented by reference TRBV11-2 and TRBJ1-4, the full variable domain reads EAGVAQSPRYKIIEKRQSVAFWCNPISGHATLYWYQQILGQGPKLLIQFQNNGVVDDSQLPKDRFSAERLKGVDSTLKIQPAKLEDSAVYLCASSGDRGGEKLFFGSGTQLSVL.

This rearrangement joins TRBV5-6 to TRBJ1-5; 7 positions agree with TRBD1. The CDR3 spans 17 residues. Germline V gene data show CDR1 as SGHDT and CDR2 as YYEEEE. The V segment lost 0 bases and the J segment 2 bases; nucleotides outside the gene matches: 8. The CDR3 region is CASSLAEQGTGNQPQHF. In DNA, the CDR3 is TGTGCCAGCAGCTTGGCCGAACAGGGGACAGGCAATCAGCCCCAGCATTTT.

This clone was recorded a few times. This chain joins TRBV6-5 and TRBJ2-3; D unclear. The CDR3 length is 14 residues. V was cut by 6 bases and J by 4 bases, with 14 bases left in between. Per germline, CDR1 MNHEY and CDR2 SVGAGI. The CDR3 loop is CASRVEIGADTQYF. In DNA form, the CDR3 reads TGTGCCAGCAGGGTAGAAATCGGAGCAGATACGCAGTATTTT.

The J gene is TRBJ2-4, the V gene TRBV6-5; possibly TRBD2 for D (6 bases). Trimming cost V 11 bases and J 2 bases, with 13 bases left between them. The CDR3 contains 13 residues. Germline values: CDR1 MNHEY, CDR2 SVGAGI. CDR3 protein: CAAGSGSKNIQYF. The CDR3 bases are TGTGCCGCCGGGAGCGGATCCAAAAACATTCAGTACTTC.

This rearrangement joins TRBV28 to TRBJ2-7; 7 nucleotides line up with TRBD2. The CDR3 contains 15 residues. The J segment lost 4 bases and the V segment lost 7 bases, leaving 13 bases of the junction unmatched. Germline V gene lookup returns CDR1 MDHEN and CDR2 SYDVKM. CDR3 loop: CASTSRGGGKYEQYV. The CDR3 DNA sequence: TGTGCCAGCACCTCGAGGGGCGGGGGAAAATACGAGCAGTACGTC.

The chain joins TRBV7-9 to TRBJ1-2; TRBD1 might be the D (6 bases). V gave up 1 base and J gave up 8 bases, with 17 bases separating them. The CDR3 loop spans 15 amino acids. Germline V lookup: CDR1 SEHNR, CDR2 FQNEAQ (reference sequence). In DNA form, the CDR3 reads TGTGCCAGCAGCTTAGACAGGGCCCTGTCCGGGGGCTACACCTTC. Its protein is CASSLDRALSGGYTF. Full variable domain (missing parts from reference TRBV7-9 and TRBJ1-2): DTGVSQNPRHKITKRGQNVTFRCDPISEHNRLYWYRQTLGQGPEFLTYFQNEAQLEKSRLLSDRFSAERPKGSFSTLEIQRTEQGDSAMYLCASSLDRALSGGYTFGSGTRLTVV.

This sequence joins TRBV6-2 or TRBV6-3 and TRBJ2-5; D is uncertain. V was pared by 3 bases and J by 7 bases, with 9 bases between. Germline CDR1 and CDR2: MNHEY and SVGEGT. The CDR3 runs to 12 residues. The CDR3 reads CASSYSFRTQYF. In DNA form, the CDR3 reads TGTGCCAGCAGTTATAGCTTCAGGACCCAGTACTTC.

In its sample, this clone was seen many times. The V call is TRBV7-9, the J call TRBJ2-1, with TRBD1 as a possible D gene (6 bases). Trimming cost V 0 bases and J 3 bases, with 9 bases left between them. The CDR3 is made up of 15 amino acids. Germline CDR1 and CDR2: SEHNR and FQNEAQ (reference sequence). CDR3 region: CASSLAQGYYNEQFF. The CDR3 region has the DNA TGTGCCAGCAGCTTAGCCCAGGGGTACTACAATGAGCAGTTCTTC.

The gene calls are TRBV9 and TRBJ1-1, with D unresolved. There are 14 residues in the CDR3. The V gene's germline CDR1 is SGDLS and CDR2 YYNGEE. Trimming took 3 bases from V and 6 from J, leaving 15 bases between them. The chain's CDR3 is CASSAGRGRAEAFF. The CDR3 nucleotides are TGTGCCAGCAGCGCTGGACGTGGGCGGGCTGAAGCTTTCTTT.

The chain links TRBV10-2 to TRBJ1-5; D unclear. This CDR3 is 13 amino acids long. Per the germline V gene, CDR1 is WSHSY and CDR2 is SAAADI. Trimming cost V 2 bases and J 4 bases, with 6 bases left between them. The chain's CDR3 is CASSELWNQPQHF. For the CDR3, the DNA is TGCGCCAGCAGTGAGCTATGGAATCAGCCCCAGCATTTT.

The chain carries TRBV29-1 and TRBJ2-1; 10 bases fit TRBD1. CDR1 SQVTM and CDR2 ANQGSEA come from the germline V gene. The CDR3 is 15 amino acids. The V and J ends lost 0 bases and 8 bases, in that order; junction bases with no gene match: 7. In nucleotides, the CDR3 is TGCAGCGTTGAAGATCTACGGGACAGGGGCTATGAGCAGTTCTTC. The encoded protein is CSVEDLRDRGYEQFF.

The rearrangement joins TRBV27 to TRBJ1-2; D is undetermined. The CDR3 is 13 residues long. Germline V lookup: CDR1 MNHEY, CDR2 SMNVEV (reference sequence). Trimming took off 2 bases at V and 7 bases at J, with 11 bases between the two ends. This CDR3 is CASSLPGMRGYTF. The CDR3 DNA follows: TGTGCCAGCAGTTTACCCGGTATGCGTGGCTACACCTTC.

The chain carries TRBV6-2 or TRBV6-3 and TRBJ2-7; D remains unclear. Per germline, CDR1 MNHEY and CDR2 SVGEGT. The CDR3 is 14 residues long. V dropped 2 bases and J dropped 3 bases, with 11 bases sitting between them. CDR3 nucleotide sequence: TGTGCCAGCAGTTACCACGGAAAGCGCTACGAGCAGTACGTC. Residues: CASSYHGKRYEQYV.

The J gene is TRBJ1-1, the V gene TRBV30, with D perhaps TRBD1 (6 bases). This CDR3 contains 13 residues. The germline gives CDR1 GTSNPN, CDR2 SVGIG (reference sequence). V was pared by 1 base and J by 5 bases, with 11 bases between. The chain's CDR3 is CAWSADSKTEAFF. The CDR3 bases are TGTGCCTGGAGTGCGGACAGTAAGACTGAAGCTTTCTTT.

J is TRBJ1-3 and V is TRBV30; tentatively, D is TRBD1 (5 bases). Germline V gene lookup returns CDR1 GTSNPN and CDR2 SVGIG (reference sequence). Trimming stripped 2 bases from V and 0 bases from J, with 14 bases between. The CDR3 length is 16 residues. CDR3 in DNA: TGTGCCTGGAGTTCTCTCAGGACACTCTCTGGAAACACCATATATTTT. Residues: CAWSSLRTLSGNTIYF.

The rearrangement uses TRBV11-3 and TRBJ2-3; 8 nucleotides line up with TRBD1. CDR1 is SGHNT and CDR2 is YENEEA in the germline V gene. V shed 2 bases, J shed 6 bases, and the junction held 10 bases outside the gene matches. This CDR3 contains 16 residues. CDR3 nucleotides: TGTGCCAGCAGCTTACGGGGACAGGTGGTCGTTGATACGCAGTATTTT. Its translation is CASSLRGQVVVDTQYF.

For the CDR3, the DNA is TGTGCCACCATGGGACAGGGCTTTAATTCACCCCTCCACTTT. Its protein is CATMGQGFNSPLHF. The rearrangement links TRBV19 to TRBJ1-6, with TRBD1 identical over 9 bases. This CDR3 contains 14 residues. The junction had 7 bases not matched to a gene; V was cut back by 10 bases and J by 6 bases. Per germline, CDR1 LNHDA and CDR2 SQIVND (reference sequence).